This T cell receptor beta chain derives from a study of cytomegalovirus exposure and HLA in healthy donors. In the study overall: Researchers found that about 84% of under 450 genotyped donors fell within the Caucasian-associated ancestry cluster.

The PCR used 60 Vbeta and 13 Jbeta primers. Sequenced by immunoSEQ multiplex PCR; TCRdb stores in-frame clones only, minus some. Of around 58,000 clones detected, 65% to 80% appear once; the ten largest clones hold roughly 35%. While unrecorded immune exposures were likely, the donors were nominally healthy when sampled. V gave up 2 bases and J gave up 9 bases; unmatched junction bases: 7. The CDR3 extends over 14 amino acids. CDR1 GTSNPN and CDR2 SVGIG come from the germline V gene (reference sequence). The receptor's source is a man in his forties in good health and CMV-seropositive. The J gene is TRBJ1-6, the V gene TRBV30, with TRBD1 matching over 7 bases. Sequenced input: PBMCs. CDR3 region: CAWSLQGRGSPLHF. The CDR3 DNA reads TGTGCCTGGAGTCTACAGGGGCGGGGTTCACCCCTCCACTTT.